This T cell receptor beta chain was documented in a study of blood T cell repertoires in COVID-19 (dated by TCRdb to the early 2020s). Looking at the study overall: Samples from collaborators originated in the United States, Italy and Spain and spanned both the acute and convalescent phases of COVID-19. The dataset comprised deeply sampled blood TCRbeta repertoires from subjects exposed to, actively infected with, or recovered from COVID-19. Where HLA class I and class II types were available, the types were taken from metadata supplied by the sample provider, not from assay-based typing. The repertoires were released in a freely available public database meant as a resource for research on the immune response to SARS-CoV-2. The material from the prospective study consisted of cDNA or gDNA derived from T cells, B-cell-depleted T cells, or PBMCs. The samples were drawn from two sources: the first 160 participants of the ongoing ImmuneRACE study, and 1,254 subjects contributed by 6 global collaborators. Nearly every sample came with metadata listing a de-identified subject ID, COVID-19 status, age in years and sex. Here is what the overall study found, with its caveats: The amount of clinical and demographic metadata varied by source and participant and was provided uncurated.

TCRbeta CDR3 regions were amplified from genomic DNA by means of the immunoSEQ Assay, a bias-controlled multiplex PCR. Per the source publication's procedure: The number of nucleated cells in each sample was estimated by amplification of reference gene primers within the assay. To quantify the absolute abundance of each unique TCRbeta CDR3 rearrangement, sequence reads were collapsed and filtered. For each sample, productive Simpson clonality was calculated as the square root of Simpson's diversity index across productive rearrangements. Sourced from immuneACCESS, this table was stored by TCRdb with only in-frame sequences that have V and J called. A share of the clones is absent; for the studies checked, an unresolved V gene accounts for under half, and the remainder has no known explanation. That table is the source of V, J and clone size, and D and trimming were worked out from the DNA. The sample table holds 250,000 to 300,000 clones, of which 70% to 90% were seen once. In total, the top ten clones hold nearly 2% of the sample.

Each collaborating institution followed its own protocols to collect whole blood in K2EDTA tubes. For TCRbeta analysis, collaborators shipped samples in one of three forms: frozen whole blood, isolated PBMCs, or DNA extracted from either of those sample types. CDR1 and CDR2 were assigned from the germline V gene as SGHRS and YFSETQ. The germline ends are 14 bases apart after V is trimmed by 0 bases and J by 5 bases. From its cysteine to its phenylalanine, the CDR3 spans 15 amino acids. Only the CDR3 region is kept as DNA, spanning 45 bases read in frame from base 1. The sample holds one count of this clone. Its recognized antigen is unknown. No base qualities exist here, and no much larger clone lies one base off it.

The sample taken for sequencing was peripheral blood. This sequence was found in a man aged 25-40 years with active or convalescent COVID-19. Recombination linked TRBV5-1 to TRBJ2-5, with the D gene too uncertain to name. The nucleotide sequence is given as TGCGCCAGCAGCTTGGTTGCCGTAACTTCGGAGACCCAGTACTTC. Its protein reads: CASSLVAVTSETQYF.